This T cell receptor (beta chain) was sequenced during a study of early T cells in non-severe SARS-CoV-2 infection. Using its own MiXCR run on the 5' RACE reads, TCRdb lists one record per CDR3 protein. The sample holds 30,000 to 35,000 distinct CDR3 sequences, around 7% seen once. With 5 bases removed from V and 0 bases from J, the gap between germline ends came to 13 bases. The germline V gene has CDR1 SEHNR and CDR2 FQNEAQ (reference sequence). The CDR3 has 16 amino acids. Remarks on this clonotype: What it recognizes is unknown.

Points from the study as a whole: Anti-spike CD8 responses were favored by VDJdb matching, which missed private and CD4 specificities.

The sequence came from an adult who was a healthcare worker with PCR-confirmed SARS-CoV-2 infection or an uninfected control (not recorded which). Sequencing was performed on whole blood. This chain uses TRBV7-9 with TRBJ2-2; no clear D gene. The CDR3 DNA reads TGTGCCAGCAGCCCAGTCGCCTTTTCGAACACCGGGGAGCTGTTTTTT. Protein sequence: CASSPVAFSNTGELFF.